This TCR beta chain was obtained from a study of shared clonotypes between healthy human individuals. It was CD45RO-negative cells, positively selected for CCR7, that made up naive CD8 cells, with terminally differentiated effector memory CD45RA+ cells excluded. Every one of the donors was a Caucasian adult that lived in Nashville, Tennessee. Turning to this clone: Its antigen is undetermined.

The CDR3 totals 14 residues. Per germline, CDR1 SGHRS and CDR2 YFSETQ. Trimming pared 2 bases from V and 8 bases from J, leaving 14 bases between. Measured with immunoSEQ multiplex PCR; TCRdb has only the in-frame clones, and not every one. The sample yields under 1 million clones, 96% seen once. Study-wide results and limits: Clonotype sharing among donors likely depends on sequencing depth. Against clonotypes common to all four donors, non-shared ones had lower generation probabilities. The study generally estimated greater richness for naive than memory subsets.

This clonotype was sampled from a man aged 30 to 39 in good health. V usage is TRBV5-1 and J usage is TRBJ2-1; D is tentatively TRBD1 or TRBD2 (5 bases each). Input material: naive CD8+ T cells sorted from blood. The CDR3 DNA reads as TGCGCCAGCAGCTTACGGGGCCGGGCCGATGAGCAGTTCTTC. Protein product: CASSLRGRADEQFF.